This TCR beta chain is from a study of breast tumors, draining lymph nodes, adjacent tissues. Whole-study findings and limits: Most tumor T cells seemingly derive from lymph node, then expand in tumor. Compared with basal-like, luminal-like tumors shared significantly more repertoire with nontumor tissue. The lymph node origin of tumor T cells was framed as consistent with a hypothesis, not demonstrated. Tumor repertoires ranked between lymph nodes and nontumor tissue in diversity, with V and J gene preferences.

Axillary draining lymph nodes of breast cancer patients supplied the node samples. As for this clonotype: As yet, its antigen is unknown. A much larger clone is a single base away; this may be a read error.

Each CDR3 protein is one row after TCRdb ran MiXCR on the multiplex PCR reads. Found here are around 100,000 distinct CDR3 sequences, approximately 21% of them singletons; the top ten hold roughly 1.3%. The CDR3 spans 16 residues. The V end lost 1 base, the J end lost 2 bases, and 14 bases lay between the germline ends. Per the germline V gene, CDR1 is SGHRS and CDR2 is YFSETQ. The receptor comes from a female donor with breast cancer. Some clones in this sample may be carry-over from other donors' samples. The chain uses TRBV5-1 and TRBJ2-3; D might be TRBD1 (5 bases). Sequencing was carried out using axillary lymph node tissue. The CDR3 nucleotides are TGCGCCAGCAGCTTGAGGGGCCGTGCGACCACAGATACGCAGTATTTT. Translation: CASSLRGRATTDTQYF.